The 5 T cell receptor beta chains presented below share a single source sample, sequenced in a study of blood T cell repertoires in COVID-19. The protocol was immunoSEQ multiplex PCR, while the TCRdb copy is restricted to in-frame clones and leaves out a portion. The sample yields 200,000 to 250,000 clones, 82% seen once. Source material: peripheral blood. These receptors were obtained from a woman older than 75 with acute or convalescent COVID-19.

The CDR3 here is CASSSIFRQQNEQFF. CDR3 nucleotide sequence: TGTGCCAGCAGCTCCATTTTCCGACAACAAAATGAGCAGTTCTTC. The chain uses TRBV7-8 and TRBJ2-1; D uncertain. Germline V lookup: CDR1 SGHVS, CDR2 FQNEAQ. This CDR3 region has 15 residues. V lost 4 bases, J lost 7 bases, and 17 bases lay in between.

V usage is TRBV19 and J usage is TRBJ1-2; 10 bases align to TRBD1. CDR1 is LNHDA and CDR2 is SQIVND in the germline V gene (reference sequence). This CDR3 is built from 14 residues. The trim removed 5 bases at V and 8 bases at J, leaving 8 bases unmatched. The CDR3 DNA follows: TGTGCCAGTAGTTGGGACAGGGGTGTGGGGGGCTACACCTTC. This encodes CASSWDRGVGGYTF.

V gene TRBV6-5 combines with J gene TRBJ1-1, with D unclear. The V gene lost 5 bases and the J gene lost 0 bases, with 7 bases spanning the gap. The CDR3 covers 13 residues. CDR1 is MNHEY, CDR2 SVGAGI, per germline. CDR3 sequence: CASSRNMNTEAFF. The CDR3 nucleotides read TGTGCCAGCAGTCGTAACATGAACACTGAAGCTTTCTTT.

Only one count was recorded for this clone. The CDR3 coding sequence is TGTGCCAGCAGCCCCCGGGGGGGGGCAGGAGAACTTGAAAAACTGTTTTTT. Protein product: CASSPRGGAGELEKLFF. The chain couples TRBV7-8 to TRBJ1-4, with D possibly TRBD1 on 6 matching bases. With 5 bases removed from V and 7 bases from J, the gap between germline ends came to 23 bases. This CDR3 comprises 17 residues. Germline-derived CDR1 and CDR2 are SGHVS and FQNEAQ. Supplemented by reference TRBV7-8 and TRBJ1-4, the full variable domain reads GAGVSQSPRYKVAKRGQDVALRCDPISGHVSLFWYQQALGQGPEFLTYFQNEAQLDKSGLPSDRFFAERPEGSVSTLKIQRTQQEDSAVYLCASSPRGGAGELEKLFFGSGTQLSVL.

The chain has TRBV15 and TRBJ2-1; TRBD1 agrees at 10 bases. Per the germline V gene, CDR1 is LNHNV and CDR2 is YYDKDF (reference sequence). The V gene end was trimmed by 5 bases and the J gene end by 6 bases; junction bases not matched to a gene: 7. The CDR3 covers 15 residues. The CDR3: CATSQPGTGVNEQFF. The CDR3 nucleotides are TGTGCCACCAGCCAACCCGGGACAGGGGTCAATGAGCAGTTCTTC.